One and the same sample provided the 26 T cell receptor beta chains below, sequenced in a study of T cell responses to AZD1222 COVID-19 vaccine (dated by TCRdb to about 2021). The library relied on the immunoSEQ multiplex PCR assay. Imported from immuneACCESS, the table was reduced by TCRdb to in-frame sequences with V and J called. These copies leave out some clones; in studies compared against another copy, an unresolved V gene accounts for under half, and the cause of the remainder is not known. The sample data list 150,000 to 200,000 clones, and roughly nine tenths of these were observed just once. The leading ten clones occupy around 2% of the sample. Per the publication, the time point label means: baseline before first vaccination. Source: peripheral blood, taken on day 0 of AZD1222 vaccination. The receptors shown here come from an adult in good health.

The J gene is TRBJ2-2, the V gene TRBV3-1 (or the pseudogene TRBV3-2); D is possibly TRBD2 (5 bases). CDR1 is LGHDT and CDR2 is YNNKEL in the germline V gene (reference sequence). The CDR3 loop spans 13 amino acids. Deletions cut 1 base from V and 5 bases from J, with 5 bases between. The CDR3 nucleotides read TGTGCCAGCAGCCAAGGACTAACCGGGGAGCTGTTTTTT. This sequence encodes CASSQGLTGELFF.

This rearrangement joins TRBV9 to TRBJ1-5; D possibly corresponds to TRBD1 (5 bases). Deletions cut 0 bases from V and 6 bases from J, with 7 bases between. Germline CDR1 is SGDLS and CDR2 is YYNGEE. The CDR3 length is 13 residues. The CDR3 DNA sequence: TGTGCCAGCAGCGTAGACGGGGCTCAGCCCCAGCATTTT. Residues: CASSVDGAQPQHF.

There are a few counts of this clone. The chain joins TRBV28 to TRBJ1-2; 8 nucleotides line up with TRBD1. The CDR3 extends over 15 amino acids. The ends lost 6 bases at V and 7 bases at J; junction bases unmatched: 13. Germline CDR1 and CDR2: MDHEN and SYDVKM. The CDR3 is CASSRHTQGARGYTF. As DNA, the CDR3 is TGTGCCAGCAGCAGACATACGCAGGGGGCGCGTGGCTACACCTTC.

This clone has a single count. The genes are TRBV3-1 (or the pseudogene TRBV3-2) and TRBJ2-3; no clear D gene. The germline V gene encodes CDR1 LGHDT and CDR2 YNNKEL (reference sequence). The V gene lost 0 bases and the J gene lost 6 bases, with 10 bases spanning the gap. The CDR3 consists of 14 residues. The CDR3 DNA reads TGTGCCAGCAGCCAAGAAGGAGTGCGGGATACGCAGTATTTT. The encoded protein is CASSQEGVRDTQYF.

The chain combines TRBV20-1 with TRBJ2-3; tentatively, D is TRBD2 (5 bases). Germline loops: CDR1 DFQATT, CDR2 SNEGSKA (reference sequence). The CDR3 covers 10 residues. V was pared by 5 bases and J by 10 bases, with 10 bases between. In DNA, the CDR3 is TGCAGTGCTGGACTTGTCCCGCAGTATTTT. It translates to CSAGLVPQYF.

This sequence joins TRBV7-9 and TRBJ1-1; maybe TRBD1 (5 bases). CDR3 length: 14 residues. CDR1 is SEHNR and CDR2 is FQNEAQ in the germline V gene (reference sequence). The germline V and J ends were trimmed by 5 bases and 6 bases, with 16 bases remaining between them. CDR3 DNA: TGTGCCAGCAGCCCTATGACAGAAGATGCTGAAGCTTTCTTT. This encodes CASSPMTEDAEAFF.

In this sample, this clone turned up once. This rearrangement joins TRBV6-5 to TRBJ2-7, with a tentative D call TRBD2 (5 bases). The germline V gene encodes CDR1 MNHEY and CDR2 SVGAGI. The CDR3 consists of 16 residues. V was clipped by 0 bases and J by 0 bases, with 12 bases between them. CDR3 loop: CASSYSIGVSSYEQYF. In nucleotides, the CDR3 is TGTGCCAGCAGTTACTCAATCGGGGTGAGCTCCTACGAGCAGTACTTC.

The gene calls are TRBV28 and TRBJ1-4; 8 nucleotides match TRBD1. Germline V lookup: CDR1 MDHEN, CDR2 SYDVKM. V shed 5 bases, J shed 4 bases, and the junction held 3 bases outside the gene matches. CDR3 length: 14 amino acids. CDR3 residues: CASSRQGYNEKLFF. The CDR3 DNA reads TGTGCCAGCAGTCGACAGGGGTATAATGAAAAACTGTTTTTT.

The chain joins TRBV10-3 to TRBJ2-5; 11 nucleotides line up with TRBD2. Germline V CDR1 and CDR2: ENHRY, SYGVKD. V lost 3 bases and J lost 3; bases outside the gene matches: 6. The CDR3 is 16 residues long. The CDR3 here is CAISDDGTSGEETQYF. CDR3 coding DNA: TGTGCCATCAGTGATGACGGGACTAGCGGAGAAGAGACCCAGTACTTC.

The J gene is TRBJ1-6, the V gene TRBV6-5; 10 bases are a match to TRBD1. Per the germline V gene, CDR1 is MNHEY and CDR2 is SVGAGI. The CDR3 consists of 15 residues. Trimming removed 7 bases from V and 6 bases from J; junction bases left unmatched: 6. In DNA form, the CDR3 reads TGTGCCAGCATCCCTTGGACAGGGGGTAATTCACCCCTCCACTTT. Protein product: CASIPWTGGNSPLHF.

The chain has TRBV11-3 and TRBJ1-3, with D possibly being TRBD1 (6 bases). Trimming stripped 5 bases from V and 2 bases from J, with 10 bases between. Looked up from germline, CDR1 is SGHNT and CDR2 is YENEEA. This CDR3 is 14 amino acids long. Here the CDR3 reads CASSQGSAGNTIYF. CDR3 DNA sequence: TGTGCCAGCAGCCAGGGGTCAGCTGGAAACACCATATATTTT.

The chain is built from TRBV6-5 and TRBJ1-3; the match to TRBD1 covers 7 bases. V gave up 2 bases and J gave up 4 bases; unmatched junction bases: 2. In germline, CDR1 is MNHEY, CDR2 SVGAGI. The CDR3 consists of 14 residues. The CDR3 DNA reads as TGTGCCAGCAGTTACCTGGGACAGGGAAACACCATATATTTT. Protein: CASSYLGQGNTIYF.

The rearrangement joins TRBV6-5 to TRBJ2-2; perhaps TRBD1 as D (5 bases). Germline V gene lookup returns CDR1 MNHEY and CDR2 SVGAGI. CDR3 length: 16 amino acids. V lost 0 bases and J lost 2, with 10 bases in between. The CDR3 DNA reads TGTGCCAGCAGTTACTCGCTTGGGGCAAACACCGGGGAGCTGTTTTTT. Protein product: CASSYSLGANTGELFF.

The chain joins TRBV30 to TRBJ2-7, with a tentative D call TRBD2 (5 bases). The germline V gene encodes CDR1 GTSNPN and CDR2 SVGIG (reference sequence). The CDR3 totals 13 residues. V lost 0 bases and J 4 bases, leaving 10 bases between the germline ends. The CDR3 protein is CAWSVPGSYEQYF. The CDR3 nucleotides read TGTGCCTGGAGTGTACCGGGGAGTTACGAGCAGTACTTC.

The chain links TRBV30 to TRBJ1-6; 9 bases map to TRBD1. The germline V gene has CDR1 GTSNPN and CDR2 SVGIG (reference sequence). There are 17 residues in the CDR3. The V segment lost 4 bases and the J segment 2 bases; nucleotides outside the gene matches: 9. CDR3 sequence: CAWKFDRGVPYNSPLHF. DNA for the CDR3: TGTGCCTGGAAGTTTGACAGGGGGGTGCCCTATAATTCACCCCTCCACTTT.

This chain connects TRBV7-3 to TRBJ1-2; D might be TRBD1 (6 bases). Germline V gene data show CDR1 as SGHTA and CDR2 as FQGTGA. With 5 bases removed from V and 3 bases from J, the gap between germline ends came to 16 bases. This CDR3 has 15 amino acids. The CDR3 protein is CASSNRTAPHYGYTF. The CDR3 DNA reads as TGTGCCAGCAGCAACAGGACAGCCCCCCACTATGGCTACACCTTC.

As DNA, the CDR3 is TGTGCCAGCAGTTTATCGGAGGGGCGGGCCACCGGGGAGCTGTTTTTT. It specifies CASSLSEGRATGELFF. The chain carries TRBV28 and TRBJ2-2; D may be TRBD2 (6 bases). CDR3 length: 16 amino acids. CDR1 is MDHEN and CDR2 is SYDVKM in the germline V gene. Trimming cost V 1 base and J 4 bases, with 13 bases left between them.

The chain uses TRBV21-1 and TRBJ1-2. TRBV21-1 is marked as a pseudogene. This CDR3 has 14 residues. DNA of the CDR3: TGTGCCAGCAGCAGATTAATAAGAAAAGATGGCTACACCTTC. Translating it yields CASSRLIRKDGYTF.

V and J are TRBV6-5 and TRBJ1-6; a possible D gene is TRBD1 (5 bases). The V end lost 6 bases, the J end lost 15 bases, and 15 bases lay between the germline ends. Germline values: CDR1 MNHEY, CDR2 SVGAGI. This CDR3 is built from 12 residues. CDR3: CASSPGTALLHF. The CDR3 bases are TGTGCCAGCAGCCCAGGGACTGCTCTCCTCCACTTT.

The DNA of the CDR3 is TGTGCCAGCAGTTTTAGGGGGCCAGTCACCGGGGAGCTGTTTTTT. This encodes CASSFRGPVTGELFF. The V and J genes are TRBV28 and TRBJ2-2, with 7 nucleotides matching TRBD1. This CDR3 is 15 amino acids long. CDR1 and CDR2 from the germline V gene are MDHEN and SYDVKM. The J segment lost 4 bases and the V segment lost 3 bases, leaving 5 bases of the junction unmatched. The full variable domain, completed using reference TRBV28 and TRBJ2-2, is DVKVTQSSRYLVKRTGEKVFLECVQDMDHENMFWYRQDPGLGLRLIYFSYDVKMKEKGDIPEGYSVSREKKERFSLILESASTNQTSMYLCASSFRGPVTGELFFGEGSRLTVL.

This rearrangement joins TRBV2 to TRBJ2-3; D is perhaps TRBD2 (6 bases). Trimming took off 4 bases at V and 11 bases at J, with 16 bases between the two ends. The CDR3 has 13 amino acids. Germline loops: CDR1 SNHLY, CDR2 FYNNEI. CDR3 sequence reads: CASSVHGGYGQYF. The CDR3 DNA is TGTGCCAGCAGTGTACACGGGGGTTATGGGCAGTATTTT.

The rearrangement links TRBV9 to TRBJ2-7, with D perhaps TRBD1 or TRBD2 (5 bases each). CDR3 size: 15 residues. V was trimmed by 4 bases and J by 2 bases, leaving 16 bases between them. Germline CDR1 SGDLS, CDR2 YYNGEE. The CDR3 spells CASSPGFGGTYEQYF. The CDR3 DNA is TGTGCCAGCAGCCCCGGCTTTGGGGGAACCTACGAGCAGTACTTC.

The V and J genes are TRBV6-5 and TRBJ2-3, with D possibly matching TRBD2 (6 bases). CDR3 length: 16 residues. The V end lost 2 bases, the J end lost 5 bases, and 17 bases lay between the germline ends. The germline gives CDR1 MNHEY, CDR2 SVGAGI. Written as DNA, the CDR3 is TGTGCCAGCAGTTACGTCGCGGGAACCTGGGGAGATACGCAGTATTTT. Its translation: CASSYVAGTWGDTQYF.

The chain joins TRBV11-3 to TRBJ2-6, with 8 bases lining up with TRBD1. V dropped 5 bases and J dropped 4; count of bases not matched to a gene: 7. This CDR3 has 16 residues. Germline CDR1 reads SGHNT; CDR2 reads YENEEA. This chain's CDR3 is CASSQTGAGGANVLTF. DNA for the CDR3: TGTGCCAGCAGCCAGACAGGGGCCGGGGGGGCCAACGTCCTGACTTTC.

The CDR3 sequence is CATSDFGRERPQYF. The CDR3 DNA reads as TGTGCCACCAGTGATTTCGGGCGGGAGAGGCCGCAGTATTTT. The chain joins TRBV24-1 to TRBJ2-3; TRBD2 agrees at 7 bases. CDR3 length: 14 amino acids. The V segment lost 1 base and the J segment 10 bases; nucleotides outside the gene matches: 7. Per the germline V gene, CDR1 is KGHDR and CDR2 is SFDVKD.

This CDR3 reads CASSLFDYNEQFF. The CDR3 DNA sequence: TGTGCCAGCAGTTTGTTCGACTACAATGAGCAGTTCTTC. This chain connects TRBV6-5 to TRBJ2-1, with unresolved D. The germline gives CDR1 MNHEY, CDR2 SVGAGI. The V gene lost 4 bases and the J gene lost 3 bases, with 7 bases spanning the gap. CDR3 length equals 13 residues.